This T cell receptor beta chain was sequenced for a study of T cell changes during pregnancy in multiple sclerosis. Sequencing was performed with immunoSEQ multiplex PCR; in TCRdb, only in-frame clones are kept and a portion is missing. The sample has about 70,000 clones, more than 85% seen once; the top ten hold 2.3%. Germline trimming cut 1 base from V and 7 bases from J; bases unmatched to any gene: 9. This CDR3 is built from 15 residues. The germline V gene has CDR1 SNHLY and CDR2 FYNNEI. Source: peripheral blood, taken in the first trimester of pregnancy. This chain connects TRBV2 to TRBJ1-2; TRBD1 matches at 7 bases. The clonotype comes from a female donor with multiple sclerosis, enrolled in a pregnancy study. The CDR3 DNA follows: TGTGCCAGCAGTGAAGATCTAGGGGGCGAGGGTGGCTACACCTTC. Amino acid sequence: CASSEDLGGEGGYTF.